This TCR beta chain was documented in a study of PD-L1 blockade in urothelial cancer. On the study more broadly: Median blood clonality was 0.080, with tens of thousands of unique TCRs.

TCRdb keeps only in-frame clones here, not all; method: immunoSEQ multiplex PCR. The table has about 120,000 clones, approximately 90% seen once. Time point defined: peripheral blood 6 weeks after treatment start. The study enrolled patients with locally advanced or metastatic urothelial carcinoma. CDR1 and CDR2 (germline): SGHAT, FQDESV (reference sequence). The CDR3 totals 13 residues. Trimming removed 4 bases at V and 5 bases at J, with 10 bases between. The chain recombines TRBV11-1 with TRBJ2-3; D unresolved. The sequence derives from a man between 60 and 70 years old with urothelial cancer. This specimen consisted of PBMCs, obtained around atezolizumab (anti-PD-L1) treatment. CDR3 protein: CASSSSTKDTQYF. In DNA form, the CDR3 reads TGTGCCAGCAGCTCCTCGACAAAAGATACGCAGTATTTT.